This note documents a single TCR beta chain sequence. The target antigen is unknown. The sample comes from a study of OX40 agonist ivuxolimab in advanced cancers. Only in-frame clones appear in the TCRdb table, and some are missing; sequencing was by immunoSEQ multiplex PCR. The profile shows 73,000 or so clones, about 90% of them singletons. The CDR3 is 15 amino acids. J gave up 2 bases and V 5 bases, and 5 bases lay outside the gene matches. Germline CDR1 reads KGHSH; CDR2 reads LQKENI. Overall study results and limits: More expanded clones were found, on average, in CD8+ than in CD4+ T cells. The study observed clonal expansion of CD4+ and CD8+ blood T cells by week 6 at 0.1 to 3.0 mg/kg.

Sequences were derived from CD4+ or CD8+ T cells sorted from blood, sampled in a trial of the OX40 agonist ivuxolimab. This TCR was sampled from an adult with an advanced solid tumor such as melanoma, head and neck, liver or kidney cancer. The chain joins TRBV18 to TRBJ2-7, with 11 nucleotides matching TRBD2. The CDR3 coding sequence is TGTGCCAGCTCAGCTAGCGGGAGGCCCCCCTACGAGCAGTACTTC. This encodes CASSASGRPPYEQYF.